These 20 T cell receptor beta chains were all obtained from the same sample, sequenced in a study of blood T cell repertoires in COVID-19 (dated by TCRdb to between 2020 and 2021). Library creation used the immunoSEQ multiplex PCR assay. TCRdb took this table from immuneACCESS and kept in-frame rearrangements with V and J called. Such tables lack part of the clones; where checked against another copy, unresolved V genes explain under half of the gap, and the rest is unexplained. Within this sample are 100,000 to 150,000 clones, with around 70% of them counted one time only. More than 5.5% of the sample is held by the ten biggest clonotypes. Input material: peripheral blood. The receptors originated from a man aged 55 to 70 with acute or convalescent COVID-19.

The V gene is TRBV19, the J gene TRBJ2-7; D might be TRBD1 (5 bases). Per the germline V gene, CDR1 is LNHDA and CDR2 is SQIVND (reference sequence). The CDR3 has 13 residues. Trimming stripped 5 bases from V and 0 bases from J, with 8 bases between. The CDR3 sequence is CASSYDSSYEQYF. CDR3 DNA sequence: TGTGCCAGTAGTTATGACAGCTCCTACGAGCAGTACTTC.

This clone was observed a single time. The CDR3: CASSFGAAEVNSPLHF. As DNA, the CDR3 is TGCGCCAGCAGCTTCGGCGCCGCGGAGGTTAATTCACCCCTCCACTTT. The J gene is TRBJ1-6, the V gene TRBV5-1; D call uncertain. The CDR3 spans 16 residues. The V end was cut by 2 bases, the J end by 6 bases, with 15 bases between. Germline-derived CDR1 and CDR2 are SGHRS and YFSETQ.

The chain has TRBV19 and TRBJ1-6; D is possibly TRBD1 (5 bases). Trimming took 6 bases from V and 6 from J, leaving 18 bases between them. The germline V gene has CDR1 LNHDA and CDR2 SQIVND (reference sequence). The CDR3 spans 16 residues. Written as DNA, the CDR3 is TGTGCCAGTAGATACGAAGGGGCCCTCTTTAATTCACCCCTCCACTTT. This sequence encodes CASRYEGALFNSPLHF.

This chain links TRBV3-1 (or the pseudogene TRBV3-2) with TRBJ2-7, with 12 bases that match TRBD2. V trimming: 6 bases; J trimming: 6 bases; junction bases outside the gene matches: 9. This CDR3 comprises 15 residues. The germline V gene encodes CDR1 LGHDT and CDR2 YNNKEL (reference sequence). In nucleotides, the CDR3 is TGTGCCAGCAGACTCCTGACTAGCGGGAGCGGCGAGCAGTACTTC. Protein sequence: CASRLLTSGSGEQYF.

This clone was found a few times. The rearrangement uses TRBV6-6 and TRBJ1-1; TRBD1 matches at 10 bases. The junction had 7 bases not matched to a gene; V was cut back by 7 bases and J by 5 bases. The CDR3 has 14 amino acids. Germline V gene sequence: CDR1 MNHNY, CDR2 SVGAGI (reference sequence). In DNA, the CDR3 is TGTGCCAGCACCTACGTGGGACAGGGGACTGAAGCTTTCTTT. This sequence encodes CASTYVGQGTEAFF.

The genes are TRBV14 and TRBJ2-5; 7 nucleotides align to TRBD1. The junction had 12 bases not matched to a gene; V was cut back by 4 bases and J by 1 base. This CDR3 contains 17 residues. In germline, CDR1 is SGHDN, CDR2 FVKESK. CDR3 in DNA: TGTGCCAGCAGCCCGGCCGACAGGGTAATTCCCCAAGAGACCCAGTACTTC. Protein product: CASSPADRVIPQETQYF.

The sample holds a few counts of this clone. The V and J genes are TRBV5-6 and TRBJ2-5, with a possible D match to TRBD1 (5 bases). The CDR3 covers 14 residues. In germline, CDR1 is SGHDT, CDR2 YYEEEE. The V and J ends lost 0 bases and 5 bases respectively, with 11 bases between them. This chain's CDR3 is CASSLAGSWETQYF. CDR3 coding DNA: TGTGCCAGCAGCTTGGCAGGGTCCTGGGAGACCCAGTACTTC.

The V call is TRBV6-5, the J call TRBJ1-1; 8 positions match TRBD1. V shed 5 bases and J 0 bases; nucleotides not matched to a gene: 5. The CDR3 sequence is 15 residues long. The germline gives CDR1 MNHEY, CDR2 SVGAGI. The CDR3 nucleotides read TGTGCCAGCAGTACTCGGACAGGGATGAACACTGAAGCTTTCTTT. Amino acids: CASSTRTGMNTEAFF.

This clone was observed once. The chain carries TRBV27 and TRBJ1-2; D is perhaps TRBD1 (6 bases). Trimming removed 3 bases at V and 6 bases at J, with 20 bases between. CDR1 and CDR2 (germline): MNHEY, SMNVEV (reference sequence). The CDR3 has 16 residues. The CDR3 here is CASSFITGTGDNGYTF. The DNA of the CDR3 is TGTGCCAGCAGTTTTATCACAGGGACCGGTGATAATGGCTACACCTTC.

This clone was detected a few times. The chain recombines TRBV29-1 with TRBJ2-3, with 9 bases aligning to TRBD2. In germline, CDR1 is SQVTM, CDR2 ANQGSEA. The CDR3 totals 14 residues. Trimming at V came to 3 bases and at J to 1 base, leaving 2 bases not matched to a gene. CDR3 sequence reads: CSVEGGGGTDTQYF. The DNA for the CDR3 is TGCAGCGTTGAGGGCGGGGGGGGCACAGATACGCAGTATTTT.

The CDR3 reads CASDSNGNQPQHF. The CDR3 DNA follows: TGTGCCAGTGACTCCAACGGCAATCAGCCCCAGCATTTT. V and J are TRBV2 and TRBJ1-5; unclear D gene. Per the germline V gene, CDR1 is SNHLY and CDR2 is FYNNEI. Between the trimmed V and J ends, which lost 9 bases and 2 bases, there was a span of 11 bases. The length of the CDR3 is 13 residues. Complete variable domain (other parts from reference TRBV2 and TRBJ1-5): EPEVTQTPSHQVTQMGQEVILRCVPISNHLYFYWYRQILGQKVEFLVSFYNNEISEKSEIFDDQFSVERPDGSNFTLKIRSTKLEDSAMYFCASDSNGNQPQHFGDGTRLSIL.

This chain joins TRBV10-2 and TRBJ1-5; no reliable D call. The CDR3 spans 16 residues. The germline V gene has CDR1 WSHSY and CDR2 SAAADI. V lost 0 bases and J lost 5, with 14 bases in between. The CDR3 here is CASSESLGRPDQPQHF. The CDR3 bases are TGCGCCAGCAGTGAGTCTTTGGGCAGGCCTGATCAGCCCCAGCATTTT.

This chain connects TRBV7-2 to TRBJ2-3; D is uncertain. V was trimmed by 5 bases and J by 1 base, leaving 16 bases between them. The CDR3 length is 16 residues. Germline V gene sequence: CDR1 SGHTA, CDR2 FQGNSA. The CDR3 DNA reads as TGTGCCAGCAGCCCGAGGCTGGTCGGTGGCACAGATACGCAGTATTTT. Protein: CASSPRLVGGTDTQYF. Using reference TRBV7-2 and TRBJ2-3 for the parts outside the CDR3, the full variable domain is GAGVSQSPSNKVTEKGKDVELRCDPISGHTALYWYRQSLGQGLEFLIYFQGNSAPDKSGLPSDRFSAERTGGSVSTLTIQRTQQEDSAVYLCASSPRLVGGTDTQYFGPGTRLTVL.

A few counts support this clone. J is TRBJ2-7 and V is TRBV24-1; 7 nucleotides agree with TRBD1. The V gene's germline CDR1 is KGHDR and CDR2 SFDVKD. The CDR3 contains 13 residues. V was clipped by 9 bases and J by 0 bases; unmatched bases: 4. CDR3 coding DNA: TGTGCCACCGGGGACAGCAGCTCCTACGAGCAGTACTTC. Its protein product is CATGDSSSYEQYF.

This clone came up once. The chain employs TRBV4-1 and TRBJ2-5, with D possibly TRBD2 on 6 matching bases. V was shortened by 2 bases and J by 0 bases, with 16 bases between the two germline ends. Looked up from germline, CDR1 is MGHRA and CDR2 is YSYEKL. The CDR3 is made up of 17 amino acids. The CDR3 bases are TGCGCCAGCAGCCAATTTACTCGCGGGGAACACCAAGAGACCCAGTACTTC. This encodes CASSQFTRGEHQETQYF.

Here the CDR3 DNA reads TGTGCCAGCAGCCGGCGCTTACCCAGGTACCCTAACTATGGCTACACCTTC. This encodes CASSRRLPRYPNYGYTF. This chain links TRBV14 with TRBJ1-2; D call uncertain. The germline gives CDR1 SGHDN, CDR2 FVKESK. The CDR3 length is 17 residues. Trimming shortened V by 4 bases and J by 0 bases, and 18 bases separated the two germline ends. The full variable domain, its missing parts supplied by reference TRBV14 and TRBJ1-2, is EAGVTQFPSHSVIEKGQTVTLRCDPISGHDNLYWYRRVMGKEIKFLLHFVKESKQDESGMPNNRFLAERTGGTYSTLKVQPAELEDSGVYFCASSRRLPRYPNYGYTFGSGTRLTVV.

The chain has TRBV5-6 and TRBJ2-2; no definite D call. With 2 bases removed from V and 3 bases from J, the gap between germline ends came to 8 bases. This CDR3 region has 14 residues. Per the germline V gene, CDR1 is SGHDT and CDR2 is YYEEEE. The CDR3 loop reads CASSFFTDTGELFF. The CDR3 bases are TGTGCCAGCAGCTTCTTTACTGACACCGGGGAGCTGTTTTTT.

This chain connects TRBV15 to TRBJ1-1; weak D call: TRBD1 (6 bases). Trimming removed 1 base from V and 6 bases from J, with 12 bases in between. The germline CDR1 and CDR2 sequences are LNHNV and YYDKDF (reference sequence). The CDR3 is 14 amino acids. In DNA, the CDR3 is TGTGCCACCAGCAGAGTATCAGGGGTCGCTGAAGCTTTCTTT. Residues: CATSRVSGVAEAFF.

The chain recombines TRBV9 with TRBJ1-5; D possibly corresponds to TRBD1 (6 bases). Germline V gene lookup returns CDR1 SGDLS and CDR2 YYNGEE. Trimming took off 3 bases at V and 4 bases at J, with 14 bases between the two ends. This CDR3 contains 15 residues. The CDR3, as DNA: TGTGCCAGCAGCGGTGGGAGGGGGGATAATCAGCCCCAGCATTTT. Its protein product is CASSGGRGDNQPQHF.

The V gene is TRBV27, the J gene TRBJ2-2; TRBD2 matches at 14 bases. CDR3 length equals 16 residues. The V gene end was trimmed by 2 bases and the J gene end by 5 bases; junction bases not matched to a gene: 1. Germline V lookup: CDR1 MNHEY, CDR2 SMNVEV (reference sequence). As DNA, the CDR3 is TGTGCCAGCAGTTTAAGACTAGCGGGGGGGACCGGGGAGCTGTTTTTT. This encodes CASSLRLAGGTGELFF.